One and the same sample provided the 29 T cell receptor beta chains below, sequenced in a study of blood T cells in healthy people across ages. A sample-barcoded 5' primer and a J-beta primer mix were used in a second PCR of roughly 7 to 11 cycles. In TCRdb, the 5' RACE reads were re-called with MiXCR into one record per CDR3 protein. This table holds about 580,000 distinct CDR3 sequences, less than 60% found once. Input material: blood. These receptors were obtained from a man older than 75 in good health.

This clonotype has a handful of counts. The chain couples TRBV10-3 to TRBJ1-5; D possibly corresponds to TRBD1 (6 bases). The CDR3 loop spans 15 amino acids. With 4 bases removed from V and 2 bases from J, the gap between germline ends came to 12 bases. Germline CDR1 and CDR2: ENHRY and SYGVKD. As DNA, the CDR3 is TGTGCCATCAGTGGTGGAGGGGGGGGCAATCAGCCCCAGCATTTT. Residues: CAISGGGGGNQPQHF.

CDR3 residues: CASSLVGGWETQYF. The CDR3 DNA sequence: TGTGCCAGCAGCTTAGTGGGGGGCTGGGAGACCCAGTACTTC. The genes are TRBV7-9 and TRBJ2-5; D tentatively reads TRBD1 or TRBD2 (6 bases each). CDR1 is SEHNR, CDR2 FQNEAQ, per germline (reference sequence). V lost 1 base and J 5 bases, leaving 11 bases between the germline ends. The CDR3 is 14 amino acids. Using reference TRBV7-9 and TRBJ2-5 for the parts outside the CDR3, the full variable domain is DTGVSQNPRHKITKRGQNVTFRCDPISEHNRLYWYRQTLGQGPEFLTYFQNEAQLEKSRLLSDRFSAERPKGSFSTLEIQRTEQGDSAMYLCASSLVGGWETQYFGPGTRLLVL.

This clonotype has just a few counts. The genes are TRBV5-1 and TRBJ1-1, with D possibly being TRBD1 (6 bases). The CDR3 runs to 16 residues. The V gene lost 5 bases and the J gene lost 0 bases, with 17 bases spanning the gap. Germline CDR1 and CDR2: SGHRS and YFSETQ. The CDR3 sequence is CASSWGRGNLNTEAFF. Written as DNA, the CDR3 is TGCGCCAGCAGTTGGGGCAGGGGCAACCTGAACACTGAAGCTTTCTTT.

This clonotype has only a few counts. The chain carries TRBV7-2 and TRBJ2-5, with unresolved D. Per germline, CDR1 SGHTA and CDR2 FQGNSA. CDR3 length equals 13 residues. V was trimmed by 3 bases and J by 13 bases, leaving 18 bases between them. Here the CDR3 reads CASSFILSDPPYF. The CDR3 DNA follows: TGTGCCAGCAGCTTTATCCTCAGTGACCCACCGTACTTC.

This clonotype has a handful of counts. The chain recombines TRBV12-3 or TRBV12-4 with TRBJ2-1; 7 bases agree with TRBD1. V trimming: 6 bases; J trimming: 12 bases; junction bases outside the gene matches: 11. The CDR3 loop spans 13 amino acids. Here the CDR3 reads CASRISPGGGQFF. CDR3 coding DNA: TGTGCCAGCAGAATCTCCCCAGGGGGTGGGCAGTTCTTC.

This clonotype was picked up many times. The genes are TRBV7-2 and TRBJ2-3; D ambiguous. CDR3 length: 12 residues. V gave up 4 bases and J gave up 6 bases, with 8 bases separating them. CDR1 is SGHTA, CDR2 FQGNSA, per germline. The CDR3 DNA sequence: TGTGCCAGCAGCTCCGATGTTGATACGCAGTATTTT. Amino acid sequence: CASSSDVDTQYF.

V gene TRBV6-5 combines with J gene TRBJ2-5; the D call may be TRBD1 or TRBD2 (5 bases each). V was pared by 4 bases and J by 1 base, with 13 bases between. The CDR3 runs to 15 residues. Per germline, CDR1 MNHEY and CDR2 SVGAGI. This CDR3 reads CASSSNKGTQETQYF. CDR3 bases: TGTGCCAGCAGTTCAAATAAGGGGACCCAAGAGACCCAGTACTTC.

The genes are TRBV18 and TRBJ2-1, with 10 bases aligning to TRBD2. V dropped 6 bases and J dropped 3; count of bases not matched to a gene: 14. This CDR3 region has 18 residues. The germline V gene encodes CDR1 KGHSH and CDR2 LQKENI. Here the CDR3 reads CASSGGRTSGNYYNEQFF. The CDR3 DNA reads TGTGCCAGCTCCGGGGGTCGGACTAGCGGAAATTACTACAATGAGCAGTTCTTC.

The chain recombines TRBV12-3 or TRBV12-4 with TRBJ2-7; 7 bases agree with TRBD1. The J call may be in error: the DNA end matches TRBJ2-5 better. The CDR3 loop spans 16 amino acids. The CDR3 bases are TGTGCCAGCACCAGGACAGGACCGCGGAGGAAGGAGACCCAGTACTTC. Its protein is CASTRTGPRRKETQYF.

This clonotype has a handful of counts. The chain is built from TRBV7-2 and TRBJ1-1; D perhaps matches TRBD1 (6 bases). Trimming left V 6 bases short and J 0 bases short, with 14 bases between. CDR1 SGHTA and CDR2 FQGNSA come from the germline V gene. The CDR3 sequence is 15 residues long. CDR3 in DNA: TGTGCCAGCAGAATGACGGGACAAATGAACACTGAAGCTTTCTTT. Its protein is CASRMTGQMNTEAFF.

The V call is TRBV3-1, the J call TRBJ2-3, with a tentative D call TRBD2 (6 bases). V lost 0 bases, J lost 4 bases, and 17 bases lay in between. This CDR3 has 17 amino acids. CDR1 and CDR2 from the germline V gene are LGHDT and YNNKEL (reference sequence). The CDR3 nucleotides read TGTGCCAGCAGCCAAGATCTTGGTAGCGGCGTGTCAGATACGCAGTATTTT. Translated: CASSQDLGSGVSDTQYF.

This clonotype occurred many times. The V call is TRBV6-6, the J call TRBJ1-6; TRBD1 aligns across 9 bases. V was clipped by 6 bases and J by 10 bases; unmatched bases: 7. The germline CDR1 and CDR2 sequences are MNHNY and SVGAGI (reference sequence). CDR3 length equals 14 residues. The CDR3 here is CASSSGQGWSPLHF. As DNA, the CDR3 is TGTGCCAGCAGCTCGGGACAGGGATGGTCACCCCTCCACTTT.

This clonotype showed up just once. This sequence joins TRBV4-3 and TRBJ2-1; D is unclear. V was clipped by 0 bases and J by 2 bases, with 11 bases between them. The CDR3 length is 16 residues. From germline, CDR1 is LGHNA and CDR2 YSLEER. For the CDR3, the DNA is TGCGCCAGCAGCCAAGATTGGGGTTTAACCTACAATGAGCAGTTCTTC. As protein: CASSQDWGLTYNEQFF.

The chain carries TRBV7-9 and TRBJ2-7; TRBD1 aligns across 9 bases. The CDR3 contains 16 residues. The V gene end was trimmed by 8 bases and the J gene end by 1 base; junction bases not matched to a gene: 12. Germline V lookup: CDR1 SEHNR, CDR2 FQNEAQ (reference sequence). In nucleotides, the CDR3 is TGTGCCAGCGGTTTTGGTATAGACAGGGGGTCCTACGAGCAGTACTTC. Residues: CASGFGIDRGSYEQYF.

The J gene is TRBJ1-1, the V gene TRBV10-3; 8 bases match TRBD1. V dropped 4 bases and J dropped 1; count of bases not matched to a gene: 5. The CDR3 length is 15 residues. CDR1 ENHRY and CDR2 SYGVKD come from the germline V gene. As DNA, the CDR3 is TGTGCCATCAGTGGGGGGACAGGACCGAACACTGAAGCTTTCTTT. Its translation is CAISGGTGPNTEAFF.

This clonotype showed up just a few times. This chain links TRBV6-2 or TRBV6-3 with TRBJ2-1, with TRBD1 identical over 8 bases. The CDR3 sequence is 16 residues long. V trimming: 6 bases; J trimming: 1 base; junction bases outside the gene matches: 8. Germline-derived CDR1 and CDR2 are MNHEY and SVGEGT. CDR3 residues: CASRSPGQVSYNEQFF. The DNA for the CDR3 is TGTGCCAGCAGATCCCCGGGACAGGTGTCCTACAATGAGCAGTTCTTC.

The V gene is TRBV5-1, the J gene TRBJ1-1; TRBD1 is a possible D gene (6 bases). The CDR3 runs 16 residues. CDR1 and CDR2 (germline): SGHRS, YFSETQ. V shed 4 bases and J shed 0 bases, with 16 bases lying between them. Written as DNA, the CDR3 is TGCGCCAGCAGCACCGGGACAACGACTCTGAACACTGAAGCTTTCTTT. It translates to CASSTGTTTLNTEAFF.

This clonotype was counted only a few times. The genes are TRBV7-3 and TRBJ1-2; D is uncertain. Looked up from germline, CDR1 is SGHTA and CDR2 is FQGTGA. The CDR3 covers 15 residues. Trimming took 5 bases from V and 6 from J, leaving 19 bases between them. CDR3 DNA: TGTGCCAGCAGCCCCCTCCCGGGCCTTACCGATGGCTACACCTTC. Its protein product is CASSPLPGLTDGYTF.

The chain is built from TRBV3-1 and TRBJ2-7; TRBD2 aligns across 7 bases. Matching the DNA end better, TRBJ2-5 makes the J call doubtful. CDR1 and CDR2 (germline): LGHDT, YNNKEL (reference sequence). CDR3 length: 13 residues. CDR3: CASSHAGAETQYF. CDR3 DNA sequence: TGTGCCAGCAGCCACGCGGGAGCAGAGACCCAGTACTTC.

The CDR3 DNA reads TGCAGTGCTAGATCGGCTAGCGGGGGGGTGGAAGATACGCAGTATTTT. This encodes CSARSASGGVEDTQYF. The genes are TRBV20-1 and TRBJ2-3; 12 bases are shared with TRBD2. The germline gives CDR1 DFQATT, CDR2 SNEGSKA (reference sequence). The CDR3 has 16 amino acids. V shed 2 bases and J 5 bases; nucleotides not matched to a gene: 8.

The J gene is TRBJ1-1, the V gene TRBV7-2; 7 bases match TRBD1. Per germline, CDR1 SGHTA and CDR2 FQGNSA. The CDR3 is 16 residues long. Losses at the gene ends were 1 base for V and 1 base for J; bases not matched to a gene: 6. The CDR3 is CASSLGTGPQNTEAFF. Here the CDR3 DNA reads TGTGCCAGCAGCTTAGGGACAGGCCCACAGAACACTGAAGCTTTCTTT.

The chain links TRBV7-3 to TRBJ2-3; 9 positions agree with TRBD2. The CDR3 has 15 residues. CDR1 is SGHTA and CDR2 is FQGTGA in the germline V gene. V shed 0 bases and J 4 bases; nucleotides not matched to a gene: 2. The CDR3 coding sequence is TGTGCCAGCAGCTTAACTGGGACTAGCTCAGATACGCAGTATTTT. Its translation is CASSLTGTSSDTQYF. The full variable domain, in which reference TRBV7-3 and TRBJ2-3 provide the parts outside the CDR3, is GAGVSQTPSNKVTEKGKYVELRCDPISGHTALYWYRQSLGQGPEFLIYFQGTGAADDSGLPNDRFFAVRPEGSVSTLKIQRTERGDSAVYLCASSLTGTSSDTQYFGPGTRLTVL.

The chain uses TRBV5-1 and TRBJ2-3; 8 bases map to TRBD1. With 3 bases clipped from V and 1 base from J, the junction kept 7 bases outside the gene matches. There are 16 residues in the CDR3. Germline V gene lookup returns CDR1 SGHRS and CDR2 YFSETQ. The DNA for the CDR3 is TGCGCCAGCAGCTCGACAGGGGTTGGGGGCACAGATACGCAGTATTTT. This gives the protein CASSSTGVGGTDTQYF.

The chain uses TRBV3-1 and TRBJ1-1, with D perhaps matching TRBD1 (5 bases). Trimming cost V 4 bases and J 0 bases, with 15 bases left between them. CDR1 LGHDT and CDR2 YNNKEL come from the germline V gene (reference sequence). The CDR3 length is 16 residues. CDR3 sequence (DNA): TGTGCCAGCAGCCCCACCGGGGGACGAGTGAACACTGAAGCTTTCTTT. This encodes CASSPTGGRVNTEAFF.

This clonotype was detected many times. This chain connects TRBV29-1 to TRBJ2-3, with D unresolved. Germline V gene lookup returns CDR1 SQVTM and CDR2 ANQGSEA. The CDR3 is made up of 10 amino acids. V was pared by 6 bases and J by 5 bases, with 6 bases between. The CDR3 DNA sequence: TGCAGCGTAGGTCGAGATACGCAGTATTTT. Its protein product is CSVGRDTQYF.

The sample holds one count of this clonotype. The chain links TRBV5-1 to TRBJ2-5; D uncertain. TRBJ2-7 explains the end of the DNA better; the J call may be wrong. Germline CDR1 is SGHRS and CDR2 is YFSETQ. This CDR3 is built from 14 residues. The CDR3 sequence: CASSLRLGLCEQYF. CDR3 nucleotide sequence: TGCGCCAGCAGCCTCAGACTGGGGTTGTGCGAGCAGTACTTC.

This rearrangement joins TRBV29-1 to TRBJ1-2, with 10 bases that match TRBD1. Germline trimming cut 5 bases from V and 7 bases from J; bases unmatched to any gene: 7. Germline V CDR1 and CDR2: SQVTM, ANQGSEA. This CDR3 has 13 amino acids. DNA of the CDR3: TGCAGCGTTATCGGGACAGGGGTTGCTGGCTACACCTTC. It specifies CSVIGTGVAGYTF.

Regarding this clonotype: Possible read error: a much larger clone is one base away. This rearrangement joins TRBV6-5 to TRBJ2-2; 8 bases map to TRBD2. Germline CDR1 reads MNHEY; CDR2 reads SVGAGI. Trimming took 8 bases from V and 10 from J; bases not matched to a gene: 12. The CDR3 runs 14 residues. The CDR3 sequence is CASLSGLAVEELFF. CDR3 sequence (DNA): TGTGCCAGCCTTTCCGGACTAGCAGTCGAGGAGCTGTTTTTT.

This clonotype was recorded a few times. One base away lies a much larger clone, so this may be a sequencing read error. V is TRBV6-5 and J is TRBJ2-1; 7 bases are a match to TRBD1. The J call is in doubt because the DNA end fits TRBJ2-7 better. This CDR3 region has 20 residues. Germline values: CDR1 MNHEY, CDR2 SVGAGI. CDR3 DNA sequence: TGTGCCAGCAGTTACTCTACAGGGGTGGACAAGAGAAGCTCCTACAATGAGCAGTACTTC. Its protein product is CASSYSTGVDKRSSYNEQYF.